This T cell receptor (beta chain) was recovered during a study of blood T cells in healthy people across ages. General study results and limits: Among T cells, TCR beta diversity per million cells dropped roughly linearly as age rose.

Trimming cost V 6 bases and J 1 base, with 16 bases left between them. Germline CDR1 and CDR2: SGHTA and FQGNSA. This CDR3 has 15 amino acids. Concerning this clonotype: The antigen is undetermined.

A J-beta primer mix and a sample-barcoded 5' primer were used in a second PCR of roughly 6 to 11 cycles. Each TCR beta cDNA got a 12-nucleotide random molecular identifier. Sequencing yielded, for each sample, at least 3 million paired-end reads carrying CDR3. TCRdb redid the calling of the 5' RACE reads with MiXCR, one entry per CDR3 protein. The sample holds 1.5 million to 2 million distinct CDR3 sequences; around 50% are singletons and the top ten take roughly 2.1%. The sequencing sample was made of blood. V is TRBV7-2 and J is TRBJ2-7, with TRBD2 as a possible D gene (7 bases). This receptor was taken from a woman in her 40s in good health. For the CDR3, the DNA is TGTGCCAGCAGTCTGCGGGGGCCAACTTCCTACGAGCAGTACTTC. It encodes CASSLRGPTSYEQYF.